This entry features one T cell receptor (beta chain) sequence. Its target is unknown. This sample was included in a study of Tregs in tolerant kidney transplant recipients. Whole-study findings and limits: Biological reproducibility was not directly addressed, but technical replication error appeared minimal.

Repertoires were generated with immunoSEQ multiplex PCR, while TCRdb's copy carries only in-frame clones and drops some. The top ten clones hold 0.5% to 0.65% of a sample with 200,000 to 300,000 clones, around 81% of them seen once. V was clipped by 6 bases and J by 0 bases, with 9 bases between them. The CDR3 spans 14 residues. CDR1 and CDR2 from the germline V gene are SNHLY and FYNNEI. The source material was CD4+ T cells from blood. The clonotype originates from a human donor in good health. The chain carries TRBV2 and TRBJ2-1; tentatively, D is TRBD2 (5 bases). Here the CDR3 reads CASRDFNSYNEQFF. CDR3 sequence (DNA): TGTGCCAGCAGGGACTTTAACTCCTACAATGAGCAGTTCTTC.